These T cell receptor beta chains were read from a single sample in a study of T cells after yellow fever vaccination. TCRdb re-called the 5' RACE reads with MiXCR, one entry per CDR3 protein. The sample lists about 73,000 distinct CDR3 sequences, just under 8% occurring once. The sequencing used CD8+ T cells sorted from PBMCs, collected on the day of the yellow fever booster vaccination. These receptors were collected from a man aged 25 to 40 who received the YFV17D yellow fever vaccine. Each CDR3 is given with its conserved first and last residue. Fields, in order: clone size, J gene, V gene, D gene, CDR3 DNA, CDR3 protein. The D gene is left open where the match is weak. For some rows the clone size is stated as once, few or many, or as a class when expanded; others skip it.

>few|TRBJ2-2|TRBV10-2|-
TGCGCCAGCAGACCGGACACCGGGGAGCTGTTTTTT
CASRPDTGELFF
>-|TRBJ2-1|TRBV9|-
TGTGCCAGCAGCGTAAGGAGTCCTAGTATTAATGAGCAGTTCTTC
CASSVRSPSINEQFF
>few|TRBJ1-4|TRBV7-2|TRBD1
TGTGCCAGCAGCTCCGGGACAGGGGCCGGAAAACTGTTTTTT
CASSSGTGAGKLFF
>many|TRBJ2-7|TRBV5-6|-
TGTGCCAGCAGCTGGACGAGCTCCTACGAGCAGTACTTC
CASSWTSSYEQYF
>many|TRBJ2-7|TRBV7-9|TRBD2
TGTGCCAGCAGCATGCTAGGACTAGACTACGAGCAGTACTTC
CASSMLGLDYEQYF
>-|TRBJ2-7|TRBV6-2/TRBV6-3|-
TGTGCCAGCAGTTCCTCGACAGACGTCTCCTACGAGCAGTACTTC
CASSSSTDVSYEQYF
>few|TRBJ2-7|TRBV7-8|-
TGTGCCAGCAGCGTCAGGGTGGGGTCTTACGAGCAGTACTTC
CASSVRVGSYEQYF
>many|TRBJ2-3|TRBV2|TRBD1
TGTGCCAGCAGTGAAAATCCGACAGGGAGCACAGATACGCAGTATTTT
CASSENPTGSTDTQYF
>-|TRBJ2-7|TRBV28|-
TGTGCCAGCAGTCCCCTTCAGATCTCCTACGAGCAGTACTTC
CASSPLQISYEQYF
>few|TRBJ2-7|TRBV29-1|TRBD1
TGCAGCGTTTGTATACAGGGGGCCCACGAGCAGTATTTC
CSVCIQGAHEQYF
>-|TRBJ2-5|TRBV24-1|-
TGTGCCACCAGTGATAATAGGGACAGCGGGACGGGGACCCAGTACTTC
CATSDNRDSGTGTQYF
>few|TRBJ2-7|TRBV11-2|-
TGTGCCAGCAGCTTAGATCTCGCTCCCCTCTACTACGAGCAGTACTTC
CASSLDLAPLYYEQYF
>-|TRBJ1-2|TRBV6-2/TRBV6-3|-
TGTGCCAGCAGCCCGGGACGGTCCTATGGCTACACCTTC
CASSPGRSYGYTF
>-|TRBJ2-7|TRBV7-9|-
TGTGCCAGCAGCCCGGACTCCCTTGCCGAGCAGTACTTC
CASSPDSLAEQYF
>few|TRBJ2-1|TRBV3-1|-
TGTGCCAGCAGCCGACAGCCGAGCTCCTATAATGAGCAGTTCTTC
CASSRQPSSYNEQFF
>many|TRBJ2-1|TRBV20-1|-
TGCAGTGCGCATTGGGTGGGGCCTACCTACAATGAGCAGTTCTTC
CSAHWVGPTYNEQFF
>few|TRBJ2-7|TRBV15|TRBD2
TGTGCCACCAGCATAGTAGCGGGATCGGTCGAGCAGTACTTC
CATSIVAGSVEQYF
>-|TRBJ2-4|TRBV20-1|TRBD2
TGCAGTGCTAGAGGGGGGCGGGAGGCGGGCATTCAGTACTTC
CSARGGREAGIQYF
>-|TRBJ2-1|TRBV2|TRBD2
TGTGCCAGCAGTGTTGGACTAGCGGGGAGGGGGTGGTTCTTC
CASSVGLAGRGWFF
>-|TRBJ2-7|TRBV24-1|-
TGTGCCACCAGTGATAGTCGGACCGAGTACGAGCAGTACTTC
CATSDSRTEYEQYF
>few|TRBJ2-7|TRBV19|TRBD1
TGTGCCAGTAGGGAGACGACAGGGTCCGACTACGAGCAGTACTTC
CASRETTGSDYEQYF
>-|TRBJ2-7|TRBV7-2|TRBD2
TGTGCCAGCAGTTTAGCGGGAGGGACCCTTTACGAGCAGTACTTC
CASSLAGGTLYEQYF
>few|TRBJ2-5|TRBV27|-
TGTGCCAGCAAATTGGGAGGCACCTCCCAAGAGACCCAGTACTTC
CASKLGGTSQETQYF
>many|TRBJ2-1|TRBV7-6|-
TGTGCCAGCAGCTCTCCGGACCGTTACAATGAGCAGTTCTTC
CASSSPDRYNEQFF
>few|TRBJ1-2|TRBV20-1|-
TGCAGTGCTAGGGGGGTAGACCCGGCTGGCTACACCTTC
CSARGVDPAGYTF
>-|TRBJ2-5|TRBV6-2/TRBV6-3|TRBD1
TGTGCCAGCCGCTCAGGACAGGGGGCACATGAGACCCAGTACTTC
CASRSGQGAHETQYF
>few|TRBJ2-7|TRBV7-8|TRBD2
TGTGCCAGCAGCTTAAGGCGGGGGGCCTACGAGCAGTACTTC
CASSLRRGAYEQYF
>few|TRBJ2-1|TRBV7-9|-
TGTGCCAGCACCTGGGCGGGCACTTCAATCAATGAGCAGTTCTTC
CASTWAGTSINEQFF
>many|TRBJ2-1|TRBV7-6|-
TGTGCCAGCAGCCTTCTGGAAGGTTGGAACTACAATGAGCAGTTCTTC
CASSLLEGWNYNEQFF